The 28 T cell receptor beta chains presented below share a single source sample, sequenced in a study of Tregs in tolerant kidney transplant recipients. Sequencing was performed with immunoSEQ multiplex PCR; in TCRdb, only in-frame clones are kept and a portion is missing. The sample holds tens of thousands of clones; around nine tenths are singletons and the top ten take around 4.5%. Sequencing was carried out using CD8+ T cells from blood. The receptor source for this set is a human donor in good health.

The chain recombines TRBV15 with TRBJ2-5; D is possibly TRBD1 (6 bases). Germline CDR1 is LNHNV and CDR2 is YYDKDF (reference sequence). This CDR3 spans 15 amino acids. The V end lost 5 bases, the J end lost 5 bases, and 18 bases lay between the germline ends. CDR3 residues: CATSSGQTREETQYF. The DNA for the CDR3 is TGTGCCACCAGCTCCGGACAGACACGAGAGGAGACCCAGTACTTC.

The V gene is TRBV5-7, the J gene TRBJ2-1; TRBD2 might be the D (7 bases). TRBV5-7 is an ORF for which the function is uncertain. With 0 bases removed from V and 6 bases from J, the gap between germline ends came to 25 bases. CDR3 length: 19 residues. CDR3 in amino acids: CASSLGGPGGPRGSNEQFF. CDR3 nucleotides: TGTGCCAGCAGCTTGGGGGGACCGGGGGGCCCCAGGGGCTCCAATGAGCAGTTCTTC.

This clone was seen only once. The DNA for the CDR3 is TGTGCCAGCACCGGACTTGACAGATTGAGCTCCTACAATGAGCAGTTCTTC. This sequence encodes CASTGLDRLSSYNEQFF. This chain uses TRBV27 with TRBJ2-1; D may match TRBD1 or TRBD2 (5 bases each). Germline-derived CDR1 and CDR2 are MNHEY and SMNVEV (reference sequence). Trimming removed 7 bases at V and 0 bases at J, with 19 bases between. CDR3 length: 17 amino acids.

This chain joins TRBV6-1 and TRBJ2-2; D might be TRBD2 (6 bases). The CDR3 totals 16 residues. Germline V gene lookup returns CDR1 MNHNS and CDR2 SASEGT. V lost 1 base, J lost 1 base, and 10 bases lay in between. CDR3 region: CASSEDPGVNTGELFF. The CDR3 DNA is TGTGCCAGCAGTGAAGACCCGGGAGTGAACACCGGGGAGCTGTTTTTT.

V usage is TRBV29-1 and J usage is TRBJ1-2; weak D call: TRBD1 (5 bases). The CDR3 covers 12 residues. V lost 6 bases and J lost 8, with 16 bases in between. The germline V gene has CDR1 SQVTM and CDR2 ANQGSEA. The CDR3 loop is CSVPARGGGYTF. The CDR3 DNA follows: TGCAGCGTACCCGCTAGGGGCGGCGGCTACACCTTC.

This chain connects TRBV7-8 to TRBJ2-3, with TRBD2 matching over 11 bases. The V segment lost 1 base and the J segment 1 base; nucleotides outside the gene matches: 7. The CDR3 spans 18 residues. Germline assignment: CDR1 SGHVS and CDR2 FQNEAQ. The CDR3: CASSLVVAGGLGTDTQYF. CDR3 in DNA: TGTGCCAGCAGCTTAGTGGTAGCGGGGGGGCTTGGCACAGATACGCAGTATTTT.

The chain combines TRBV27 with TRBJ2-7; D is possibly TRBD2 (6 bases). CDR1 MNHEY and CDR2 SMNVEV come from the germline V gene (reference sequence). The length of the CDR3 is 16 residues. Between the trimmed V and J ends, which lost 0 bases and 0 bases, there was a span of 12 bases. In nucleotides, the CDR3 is TGTGCCAGCAGTTTATCGACGGGGGACCACTCCTACGAGCAGTACTTC. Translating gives CASSLSTGDHSYEQYF.

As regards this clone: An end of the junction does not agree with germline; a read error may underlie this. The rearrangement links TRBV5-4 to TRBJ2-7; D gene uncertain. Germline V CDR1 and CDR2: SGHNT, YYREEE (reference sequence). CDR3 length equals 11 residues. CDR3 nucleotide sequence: TGTGCCAGCAGCTTGTACGAGACGATGCTCTTC. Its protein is CASSLYETMLF.

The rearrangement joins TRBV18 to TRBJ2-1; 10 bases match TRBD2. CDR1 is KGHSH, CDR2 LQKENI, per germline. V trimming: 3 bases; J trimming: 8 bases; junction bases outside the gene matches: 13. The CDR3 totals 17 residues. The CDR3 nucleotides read TGTGCCAGCTCACCCTTAATAGCTAGCGGGAGTAACGATGAGCAGTTCTTC. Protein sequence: CASSPLIASGSNDEQFF. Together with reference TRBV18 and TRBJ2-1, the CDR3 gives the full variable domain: NAGVMQNPRHLVRRRGQEARLRCSPMKGHSHVYWYRQLPEEGLKFMVYLQKENIIDESGMPKERFSAEFPKEGPSILRIQQVVRGDSAAYFCASSPLIASGSNDEQFFGPGTRLTVL.

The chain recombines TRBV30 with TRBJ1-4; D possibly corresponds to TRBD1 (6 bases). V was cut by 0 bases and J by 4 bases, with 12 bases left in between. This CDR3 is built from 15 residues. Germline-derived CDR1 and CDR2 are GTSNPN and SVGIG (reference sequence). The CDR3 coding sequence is TGTGCCTGGAGTGTATTAGGACAGAGTAATGAAAAACTGTTTTTT. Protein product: CAWSVLGQSNEKLFF.

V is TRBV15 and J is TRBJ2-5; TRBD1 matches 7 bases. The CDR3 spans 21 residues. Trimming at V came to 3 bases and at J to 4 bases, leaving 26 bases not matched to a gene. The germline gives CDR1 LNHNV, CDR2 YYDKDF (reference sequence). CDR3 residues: CATSSLPPAPNIRQGAETQYF. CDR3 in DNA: TGTGCCACCAGCAGTCTTCCCCCTGCCCCGAATATTCGACAGGGAGCAGAGACCCAGTACTTC.

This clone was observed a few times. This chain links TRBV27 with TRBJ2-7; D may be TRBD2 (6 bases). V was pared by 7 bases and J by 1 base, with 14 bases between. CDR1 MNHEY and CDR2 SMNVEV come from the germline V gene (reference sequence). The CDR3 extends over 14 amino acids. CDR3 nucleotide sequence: TGTGCCAGCACCCCCGTTAGCGGTTCCTACGAGCAGTACTTC. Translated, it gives CASTPVSGSYEQYF.

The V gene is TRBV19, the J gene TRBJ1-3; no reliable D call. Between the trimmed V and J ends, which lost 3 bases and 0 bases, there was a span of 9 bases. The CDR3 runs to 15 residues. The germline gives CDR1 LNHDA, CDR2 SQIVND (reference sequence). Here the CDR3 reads CASSMDGSSGNTIYF. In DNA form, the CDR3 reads TGTGCCAGTAGTATGGACGGTAGCTCTGGAAACACCATATATTTT.

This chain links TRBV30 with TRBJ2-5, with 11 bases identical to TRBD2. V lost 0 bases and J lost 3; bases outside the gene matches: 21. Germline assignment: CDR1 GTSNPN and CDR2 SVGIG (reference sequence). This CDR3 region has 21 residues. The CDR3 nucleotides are TGTGCCTGGAGTGTACTTTACCTATCTAGCGGGGGGCCACCCCCTGAAGAGACCCAGTACTTC. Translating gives CAWSVLYLSSGGPPPEETQYF. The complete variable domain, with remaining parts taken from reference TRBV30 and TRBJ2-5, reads SQTIHQWPATLVQPVGSPLSLECTVEGTSNPNLYWYRQAAGRGLQLLFYSVGIGQISSEVPQNLSASRPQDRQFILSSKKLLLSDSGFYLCAWSVLYLSSGGPPPEETQYFGPGTRLLVL.

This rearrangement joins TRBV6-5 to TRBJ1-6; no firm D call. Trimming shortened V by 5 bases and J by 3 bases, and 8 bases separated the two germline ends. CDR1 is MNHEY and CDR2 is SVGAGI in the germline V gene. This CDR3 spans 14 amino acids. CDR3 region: CASSPISYNSPLHF. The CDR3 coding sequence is TGTGCCAGCAGTCCGATAAGCTATAATTCACCCCTCCACTTT.

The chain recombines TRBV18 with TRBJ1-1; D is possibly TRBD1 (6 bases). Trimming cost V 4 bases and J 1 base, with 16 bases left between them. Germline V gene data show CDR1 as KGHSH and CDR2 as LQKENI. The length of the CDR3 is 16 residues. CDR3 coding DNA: TGTGCCAGCTCACTTAACTGGGGGCGGGAGAACACTGAAGCTTTCTTT. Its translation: CASSLNWGRENTEAFF.

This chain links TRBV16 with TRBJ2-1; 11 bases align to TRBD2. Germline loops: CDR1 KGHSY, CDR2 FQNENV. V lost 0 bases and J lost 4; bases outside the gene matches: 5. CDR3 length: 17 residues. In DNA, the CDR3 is TGTGCCAGCAGCCAATCGTCGACTAGCGGGACGTACAATGAGCAGTTCTTC. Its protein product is CASSQSSTSGTYNEQFF.

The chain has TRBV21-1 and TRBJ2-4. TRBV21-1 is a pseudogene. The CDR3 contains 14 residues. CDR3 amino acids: CASSPEKAKNIQYF. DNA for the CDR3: TGTGCCAGCAGCCCCGAAAAAGCCAAAAACATTCAGTACTTC.

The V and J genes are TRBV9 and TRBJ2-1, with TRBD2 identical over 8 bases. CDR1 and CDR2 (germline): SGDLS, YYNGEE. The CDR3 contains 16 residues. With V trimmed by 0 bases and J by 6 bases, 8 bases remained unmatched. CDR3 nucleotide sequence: TGTGCCAGCAGCGTAGTCCCTGGGGGACTAGGCAATGAGCAGTTCTTC. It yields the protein CASSVVPGGLGNEQFF.

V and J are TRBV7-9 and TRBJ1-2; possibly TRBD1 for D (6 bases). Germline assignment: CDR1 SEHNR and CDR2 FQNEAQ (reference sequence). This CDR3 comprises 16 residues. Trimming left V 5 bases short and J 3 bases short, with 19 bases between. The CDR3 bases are TGTGCCAGCAGCCCGGGGGGCGGGGGGCTTTACTATGGCTACACCTTC. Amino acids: CASSPGGGGLYYGYTF. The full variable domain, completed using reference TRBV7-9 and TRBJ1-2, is DTGVSQNPRHKITKRGQNVTFRCDPISEHNRLYWYRQTLGQGPEFLTYFQNEAQLEKSRLLSDRFSAERPKGSFSTLEIQRTEQGDSAMYLCASSPGGGGLYYGYTFGSGTRLTVV.

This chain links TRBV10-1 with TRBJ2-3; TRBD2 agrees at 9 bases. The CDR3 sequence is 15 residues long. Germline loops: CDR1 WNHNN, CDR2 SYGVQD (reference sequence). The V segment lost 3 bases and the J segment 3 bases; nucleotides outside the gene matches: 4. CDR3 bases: TGCGCCAGCAGTGATCTAGCGGGGATAACAGATACGCAGTATTTT. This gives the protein CASSDLAGITDTQYF.

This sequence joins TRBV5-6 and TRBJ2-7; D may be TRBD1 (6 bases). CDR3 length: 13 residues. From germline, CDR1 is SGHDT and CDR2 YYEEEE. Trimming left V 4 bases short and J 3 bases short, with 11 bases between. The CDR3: CASSPTGNYEQYF. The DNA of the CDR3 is TGTGCCAGCAGCCCGACAGGAAACTACGAGCAGTACTTC.

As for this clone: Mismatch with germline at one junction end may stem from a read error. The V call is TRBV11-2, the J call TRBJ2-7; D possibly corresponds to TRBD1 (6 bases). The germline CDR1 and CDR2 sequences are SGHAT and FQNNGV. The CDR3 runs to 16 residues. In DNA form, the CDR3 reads TGTGCCAGCAGCCTAGACAGGCACCGGCTCTCCTACGAGCAGTACTTC. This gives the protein CASSLDRHRLSYEQYF.

The CDR3 spells CASSEPDRLGEQYF. DNA of the CDR3: TGTGCCAGCAGTGAACCTGACAGGCTCGGGGAGCAGTACTTC. V and J are TRBV25-1 and TRBJ2-7, with D maybe TRBD1 (6 bases). The CDR3 has 14 amino acids. Deletions cut 2 bases from V and 7 bases from J, with 15 bases between. Germline V gene data show CDR1 as MGHDK and CDR2 as SYGVNS.

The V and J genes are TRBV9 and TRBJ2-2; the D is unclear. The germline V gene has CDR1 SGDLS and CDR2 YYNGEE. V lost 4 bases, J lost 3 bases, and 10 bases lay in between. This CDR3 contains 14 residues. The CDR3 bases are TGTGCCAGCAGCCTCCTAGGATACACCGGGGAGCTGTTTTTT. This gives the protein CASSLLGYTGELFF.

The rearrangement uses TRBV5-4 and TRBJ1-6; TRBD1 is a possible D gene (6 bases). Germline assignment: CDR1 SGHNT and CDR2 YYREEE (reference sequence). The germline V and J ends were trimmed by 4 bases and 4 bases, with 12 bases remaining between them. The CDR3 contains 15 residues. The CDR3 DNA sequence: TGTGCCAGCAGCCCGGACAGAACATATAATTCACCCCTCCACTTT. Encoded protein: CASSPDRTYNSPLHF.

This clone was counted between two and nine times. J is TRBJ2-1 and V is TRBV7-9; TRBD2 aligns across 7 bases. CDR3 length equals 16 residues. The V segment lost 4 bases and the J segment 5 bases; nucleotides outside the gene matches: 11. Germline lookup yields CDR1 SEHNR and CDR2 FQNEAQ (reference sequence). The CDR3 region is CASSSRDGGGNNEQFF. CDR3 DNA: TGTGCCAGCAGCTCCCGGGATGGGGGAGGGAACAATGAGCAGTTCTTC.

The CDR3 region is CAWRSRGRGNQPQHF. CDR3 DNA sequence: TGTGCCTGGAGGAGCAGGGGGCGGGGCAATCAGCCCCAGCATTTT. This sequence joins TRBV30 and TRBJ1-5; 8 bases are a match to TRBD1. This CDR3 spans 15 amino acids. V shed 3 bases and J 2 bases; nucleotides not matched to a gene: 6. Looked up from germline, CDR1 is GTSNPN and CDR2 is SVGIG (reference sequence). The whole variable domain, filled in from reference TRBV30 and TRBJ1-5, reads SQTIHQWPATLVQPVGSPLSLECTVEGTSNPNLYWYRQAAGRGLQLLFYSVGIGQISSEVPQNLSASRPQDRQFILSSKKLLLSDSGFYLCAWRSRGRGNQPQHFGDGTRLSIL.